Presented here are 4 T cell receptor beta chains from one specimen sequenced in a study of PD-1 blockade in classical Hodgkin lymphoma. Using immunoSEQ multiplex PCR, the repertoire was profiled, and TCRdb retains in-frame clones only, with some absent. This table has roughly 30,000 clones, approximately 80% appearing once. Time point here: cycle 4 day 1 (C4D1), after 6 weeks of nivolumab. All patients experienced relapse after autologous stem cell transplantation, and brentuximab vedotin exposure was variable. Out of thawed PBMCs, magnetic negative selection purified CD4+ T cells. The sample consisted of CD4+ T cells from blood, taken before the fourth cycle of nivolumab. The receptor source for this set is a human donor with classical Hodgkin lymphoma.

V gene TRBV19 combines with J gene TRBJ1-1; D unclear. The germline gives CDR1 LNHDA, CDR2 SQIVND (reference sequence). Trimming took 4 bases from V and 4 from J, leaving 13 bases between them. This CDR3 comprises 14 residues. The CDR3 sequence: CASSSTQVGTEAFF. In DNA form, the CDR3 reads TGTGCCAGTAGTAGCACCCAGGTGGGCACTGAAGCTTTCTTT.

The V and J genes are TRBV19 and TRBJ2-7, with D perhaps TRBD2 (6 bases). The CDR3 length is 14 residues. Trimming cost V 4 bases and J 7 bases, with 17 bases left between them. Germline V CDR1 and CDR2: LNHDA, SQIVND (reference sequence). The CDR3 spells CASSREVSVWEQYF. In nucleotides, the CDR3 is TGTGCCAGTAGTAGGGAGGTTTCCGTCTGGGAGCAGTACTTC.

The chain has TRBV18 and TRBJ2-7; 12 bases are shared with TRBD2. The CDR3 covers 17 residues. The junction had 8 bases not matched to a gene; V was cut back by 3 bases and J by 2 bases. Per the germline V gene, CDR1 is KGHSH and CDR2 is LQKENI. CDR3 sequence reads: CASSPLRTSGKPYEQYF. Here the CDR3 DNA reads TGTGCCAGCTCACCTCTGAGGACTAGCGGGAAACCCTACGAGCAGTACTTC.

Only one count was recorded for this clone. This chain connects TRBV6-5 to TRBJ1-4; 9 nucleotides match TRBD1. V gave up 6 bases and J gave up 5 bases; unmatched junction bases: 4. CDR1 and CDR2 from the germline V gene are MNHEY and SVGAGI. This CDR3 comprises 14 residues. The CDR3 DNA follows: TGTGCCAGCAGAACCGGGACAGGGAATGAAAAACTGTTTTTT. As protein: CASRTGTGNEKLFF.